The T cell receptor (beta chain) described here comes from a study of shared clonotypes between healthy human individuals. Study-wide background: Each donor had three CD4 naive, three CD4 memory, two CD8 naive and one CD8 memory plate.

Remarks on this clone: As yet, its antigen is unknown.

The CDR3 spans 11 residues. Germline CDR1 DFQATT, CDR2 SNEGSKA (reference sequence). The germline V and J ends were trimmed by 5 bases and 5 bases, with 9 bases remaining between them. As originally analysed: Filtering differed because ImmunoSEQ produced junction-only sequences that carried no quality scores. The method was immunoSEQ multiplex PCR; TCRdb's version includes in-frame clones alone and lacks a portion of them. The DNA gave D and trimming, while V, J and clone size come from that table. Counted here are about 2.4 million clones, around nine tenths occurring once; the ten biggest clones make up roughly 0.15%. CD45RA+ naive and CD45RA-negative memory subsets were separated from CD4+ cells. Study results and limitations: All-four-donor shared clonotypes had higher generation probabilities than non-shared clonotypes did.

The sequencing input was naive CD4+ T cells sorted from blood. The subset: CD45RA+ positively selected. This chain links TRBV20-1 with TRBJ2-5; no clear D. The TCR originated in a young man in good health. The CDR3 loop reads CSAYSLETQYF. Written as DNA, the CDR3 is TGCAGTGCTTACAGTTTGGAGACCCAGTACTTC.